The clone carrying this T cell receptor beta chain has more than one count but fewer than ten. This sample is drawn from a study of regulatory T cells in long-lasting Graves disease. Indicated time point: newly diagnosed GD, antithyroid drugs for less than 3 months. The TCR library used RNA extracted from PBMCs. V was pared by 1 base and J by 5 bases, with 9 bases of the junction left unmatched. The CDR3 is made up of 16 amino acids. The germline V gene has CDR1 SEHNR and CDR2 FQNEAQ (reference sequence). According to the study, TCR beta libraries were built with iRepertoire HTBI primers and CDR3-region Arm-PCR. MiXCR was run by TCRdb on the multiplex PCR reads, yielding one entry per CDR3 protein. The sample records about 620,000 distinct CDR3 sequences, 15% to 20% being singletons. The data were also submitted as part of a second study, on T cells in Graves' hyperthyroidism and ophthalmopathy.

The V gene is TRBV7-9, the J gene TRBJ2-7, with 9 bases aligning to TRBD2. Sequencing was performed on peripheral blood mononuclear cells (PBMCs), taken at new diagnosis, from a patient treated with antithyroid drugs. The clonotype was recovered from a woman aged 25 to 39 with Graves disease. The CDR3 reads CASSLGQREVTDEQYF. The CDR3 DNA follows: TGTGCCAGCAGCTTAGGCCAGCGGGAGGTCACGGACGAGCAGTACTTC.